These T cell receptor beta chains were read from a single sample in a study of STAT5B mutations in CD4+ large granular lymphocyte leukemia. Sequenced by immunoSEQ multiplex PCR; TCRdb stores in-frame clones only, minus some. This table has 30,000 to 40,000 clones, less than 85% appearing once. Sequenced sample: CD4+ T cells from blood buffy coats. The receptors were sampled from a human donor in good health. Both conserved end residues are part of each CDR3. D genes are given only for firm matches. A row's size may be missing; if present it is once, few, many or a size class.

J gene: TRBJ2-3; CDR3 length: 12; D gene: NA; V gene: TRBV13; clone size: NA; CDR3 DNA: TGTGCCAGCAGCCCCCGAGGCGGGACGCAGTATTTT; CDR3 protein: CASSPRGGTQYF
J gene: TRBJ1-4; CDR3 length: 14; D gene: TRBD1; V gene: TRBV2; clone size: NA; CDR3 DNA: TGTGCCAGCAGAGAACAGGGGGAGGGGGAAAAACTGTTTTTT; CDR3 protein: CASREQGEGEKLFF
J gene: TRBJ2-1; CDR3 length: 16; D gene: TRBD2; V gene: TRBV7-8; clone size: NA; CDR3 DNA: TGTGCCAGCAGCTTAGAGCAGCGGGGGGGCCTAACTGAGCAGTTCTTC; CDR3 protein: CASSLEQRGGLTEQFF
J gene: TRBJ2-3; CDR3 length: 18; D gene: NA; V gene: TRBV5-6; clone size: NA; CDR3 DNA: TGTGCCAGCACAACCGGGACACGGGGAGGGGTAAGCACAGATACGCAGTATTTT; CDR3 protein: CASTTGTRGGVSTDTQYF
J gene: TRBJ1-1; CDR3 length: 13; D gene: TRBD1; V gene: TRBV10-3; clone size: NA; CDR3 DNA: TGTGCCATCAGTGGACAGGGTTATACTGAAGCTTTCTTT; CDR3 protein: CAISGQGYTEAFF
J gene: TRBJ2-3; CDR3 length: 15; D gene: NA; V gene: TRBV6-1; clone size: NA; CDR3 DNA: TGTGCCAGCAGCTGGGGGTGGGAAGGAACAGATACGCAGTATTTT; CDR3 protein: CASSWGWEGTDTQYF
J gene: TRBJ2-6; CDR3 length: 16; D gene: NA; V gene: TRBV7-9; clone size: NA; CDR3 DNA: TGTGCCAGCAGCGGGGACGGTTCCTCTGGGGCCAACGTCCTGACTTTC; CDR3 protein: CASSGDGSSGANVLTF
J gene: TRBJ2-1; CDR3 length: 16; D gene: NA; V gene: TRBV9; clone size: NA; CDR3 DNA: TGTGCCAGCAGCGTCCGAGCCCCTCACTACTACAATGAGCAGTTCTTC; CDR3 protein: CASSVRAPHYYNEQFF
J gene: TRBJ1-6; CDR3 length: 14; D gene: NA; V gene: TRBV29-1; clone size: NA; CDR3 DNA: TGCAGCGTCCGGGGGTCAGGAGGTGGTTCACCCCTCCACTTT; CDR3 protein: CSVRGSGGGSPLHF
J gene: TRBJ2-7; CDR3 length: 14; D gene: NA; V gene: TRBV6-1; clone size: NA; CDR3 DNA: TGTGCCAGCAGTCCCGAGCGGCCCCCCTACGAGCAGTACTTC; CDR3 protein: CASSPERPPYEQYF
J gene: TRBJ2-1; CDR3 length: 13; D gene: TRBD1; V gene: TRBV5-1; clone size: once; CDR3 DNA: TGCGCCAGCAGCAAGGACAGGGAGACTGAGCAGTTCTTC; CDR3 protein: CASSKDRETEQFF
J gene: TRBJ1-1; CDR3 length: 14; D gene: TRBD1; V gene: TRBV19; clone size: NA; CDR3 DNA: TGTGCCAGTAGCGGACAGGTTATGAACACTGAAGCTTTCTTT; CDR3 protein: CASSGQVMNTEAFF
J gene: TRBJ2-7; CDR3 length: 17; D gene: TRBD1; V gene: TRBV5-1; clone size: NA; CDR3 DNA: TGCGCCAGCAGCTGGAATTGGGGACAGGGAATCTCCTACGAGCAGTACTTC; CDR3 protein: CASSWNWGQGISYEQYF
J gene: TRBJ1-5; CDR3 length: 14; D gene: NA; V gene: TRBV6-1; clone size: NA; CDR3 DNA: TGTGCCAGCAGTGAAGTAAGGGGAGGTCAGCCCCAGCATTTT; CDR3 protein: CASSEVRGGQPQHF
J gene: TRBJ2-7; CDR3 length: 15; D gene: NA; V gene: TRBV18; clone size: few; CDR3 DNA: TGTGCCAGCTCCTCGGGACAAGGTGGAGCCTACGAGCAGTACTTC; CDR3 protein: CASSSGQGGAYEQYF
J gene: TRBJ1-2; CDR3 length: 16; D gene: TRBD1; V gene: TRBV19; clone size: NA; CDR3 DNA: TGTGCCAGTAGTATAACAGGACAGGGGGCCGGATATGGCTACACCTTC; CDR3 protein: CASSITGQGAGYGYTF
J gene: TRBJ2-1; CDR3 length: 12; D gene: NA; V gene: TRBV18; clone size: once; CDR3 DNA: TGTGCCAGCTCAGATTCTAGCGTTGGGCAGTTCTTC; CDR3 protein: CASSDSSVGQFF
J gene: TRBJ2-3; CDR3 length: 19; D gene: NA; V gene: TRBV1; clone size: NA; CDR3 DNA: TGCACCAGCAGCCAAGATCGGGCTAGCGGGGGGTCGGGCCCAGATACGCAGTATTTT; CDR3 protein: CTSSQDRASGGSGPDTQYF
J gene: TRBJ1-5; CDR3 length: 13; D gene: NA; V gene: TRBV6-1; clone size: once; CDR3 DNA: TGTGCCAGCAGTGAAATGGGCAGGCAGCCCCAGCATTTT; CDR3 protein: CASSEMGRQPQHF
J gene: TRBJ1-2; CDR3 length: 12; D gene: NA; V gene: TRBV19; clone size: once; CDR3 DNA: TGTGCCAGTAGTACTAATAACTATGGCTACACCTTC; CDR3 protein: CASSTNNYGYTF
J gene: TRBJ1-2; CDR3 length: 13; D gene: NA; V gene: TRBV19; clone size: NA; CDR3 DNA: TGTGCCAGTACCCCGAGGGGTGCCTATGGCTACACCTTC; CDR3 protein: CASTPRGAYGYTF
J gene: TRBJ2-5; CDR3 length: 11; D gene: NA; V gene: TRBV20-1; clone size: few; CDR3 DNA: TGCAGTGCTAGATTCGCGGAAGCCCAGTACTTC; CDR3 protein: CSARFAEAQYF
J gene: TRBJ2-7; CDR3 length: 13; D gene: NA; V gene: TRBV18; clone size: NA; CDR3 DNA: TGTGCCAGCTCACCAACAGGGATCCAGGAGCAGTACTTC; CDR3 protein: CASSPTGIQEQYF
J gene: TRBJ2-1; CDR3 length: 16; D gene: TRBD2; V gene: TRBV7-6; clone size: NA; CDR3 DNA: TGTGCCAGCAGCCTCGTGTTGGGCGGGGGGTCTCGTGAGCAGTTCTTC; CDR3 protein: CASSLVLGGGSREQFF
J gene: TRBJ2-2; CDR3 length: 14; D gene: NA; V gene: TRBV2; clone size: NA; CDR3 DNA: TGTGCCAGCAGTGAAGCGCGTAGCATCGGGGAGCTGTTTTTT; CDR3 protein: CASSEARSIGELFF
J gene: TRBJ2-7; CDR3 length: 14; D gene: TRBD2; V gene: TRBV5-1; clone size: once; CDR3 DNA: TGCGCCAGCAGCTTGATAGCGGGGGAATACGAGCAGTACTTC; CDR3 protein: CASSLIAGEYEQYF